Below are 26 T cell receptor beta chains sequenced from a single sample in a study of T cells in localized non-small cell lung cancer (dated by TCRdb to the early 2020s). Library preparation was by the immunoSEQ multiplex PCR assay. Sourced from immuneACCESS, this table was stored by TCRdb with only in-frame sequences that have V and J called. A share of the clones is absent; for the studies checked, an unresolved V gene accounts for under half, and the remainder has no known explanation. A total of around 83,000 clones appear in this sample, around 80% of them only once. The ten largest clones take up roughly 21% of the sample. The sample in question was PBMCs, obtained before any cancer treatment. These receptors all stem from a man between 35 and 75 years old with stage II squamous cell lung carcinoma.

The chain is built from TRBV7-2 and TRBJ1-3; TRBD1 might be the D (6 bases). In germline, CDR1 is SGHTA, CDR2 FQGNSA. Trimming took 5 bases from V and 3 from J, leaving 17 bases between them. CDR3 length: 16 amino acids. The CDR3 reads CASSLQGGMGGNTIYF. The CDR3 bases are TGTGCCAGCAGCCTACAGGGAGGTATGGGTGGAAACACCATATATTTT.

This chain joins TRBV14 and TRBJ2-7; perhaps TRBD2 as D (6 bases). The germline V gene encodes CDR1 SGHDN and CDR2 FVKESK. This CDR3 has 15 amino acids. Trimming took off 4 bases at V and 4 bases at J, with 17 bases between the two ends. CDR3 sequence: CASSPLVAGRYEQYF. In DNA, the CDR3 is TGTGCCAGCAGCCCCCTGGTTGCAGGGAGGTACGAGCAGTACTTC.

The CDR3 DNA reads TGCGCCAGCAGCTACGAGAGGGAAGAGACCCAGTACTTC. It specifies CASSYEREETQYF. The genes are TRBV5-1 and TRBJ2-5, with a tentative D call TRBD2 (5 bases). Germline CDR1 and CDR2: SGHRS and YFSETQ. The germline V and J ends were trimmed by 3 bases and 3 bases, with 9 bases remaining between them. The length of the CDR3 is 13 residues. Filled out from reference TRBV5-1 and TRBJ2-5, the complete variable domain reads KAGVTQTPRYLIKTRGQQVTLSCSPISGHRSVSWYQQTPGQGLQFLFEYFSETQRNKGNFPGRFSGRQFSNSRSEMNVSTLELGDSALYLCASSYEREETQYFGPGTRLLVL.

This chain uses TRBV6-5 with TRBJ2-1; D unclear. V dropped 4 bases and J dropped 0 bases, with 10 bases sitting between them. CDR1 and CDR2 from the germline V gene are MNHEY and SVGAGI. This CDR3 comprises 15 residues. CDR3 protein: CASSLEPYSYNEQFF. Written as DNA, the CDR3 is TGTGCCAGCAGTTTAGAGCCTTACTCCTACAATGAGCAGTTCTTC.

The gene calls are TRBV5-1 and TRBJ1-1, with a weak D call TRBD1 (6 bases). Germline V CDR1 and CDR2: SGHRS, YFSETQ. The CDR3 totals 14 residues. Trimming pared 4 bases from V and 8 bases from J, leaving 18 bases between. CDR3 amino acids: CASSRDIALTEAFF. The CDR3 DNA sequence: TGCGCCAGCAGCCGGGACATCGCCCTGACGGAAGCTTTCTTT.

This chain uses TRBV5-4 with TRBJ1-2; D remains unclear. The germline gives CDR1 SGHNT, CDR2 YYREEE (reference sequence). CDR3 size: 15 residues. The ends were cut back, 1 base at V and 1 base at J, with 11 bases in the middle. The CDR3 nucleotides read TGTGCCAGCAGCTTGTTAACAGCTTTTAACTATGGCTACACCTTC. This codes for CASSLLTAFNYGYTF.

V is TRBV2 and J is TRBJ2-5; TRBD1 matches at 9 bases. This CDR3 spans 14 amino acids. Germline values: CDR1 SNHLY, CDR2 FYNNEI. The trim removed 4 bases at V and 2 bases at J, leaving 2 bases unmatched. The DNA for the CDR3 is TGTGCCAGCAGTGCGGACAGGGGACAAGAGACCCAGTACTTC. Amino acid sequence: CASSADRGQETQYF.

This clone was seen only once. V usage is TRBV5-1 and J usage is TRBJ1-2, with D possibly being TRBD1 (5 bases). Looked up from germline, CDR1 is SGHRS and CDR2 is YFSETQ. V was clipped by 0 bases and J by 6 bases, with 12 bases between them. CDR3 size: 14 residues. The CDR3 here is CASSLGSGSNGYTF. The DNA of the CDR3 is TGCGCCAGCAGCTTGGGTTCAGGGTCCAATGGCTACACCTTC.

This clone appeared a single time. V gene TRBV7-9 combines with J gene TRBJ1-4, with D unclear. Between the trimmed V and J ends, which lost 4 bases and 7 bases, there was a span of 13 bases. This CDR3 is 14 amino acids long. Per the germline V gene, CDR1 is SEHNR and CDR2 is FQNEAQ (reference sequence). The CDR3: CASSSGWSGEKLFF. CDR3 DNA sequence: TGTGCCAGCAGCTCGGGGTGGAGTGGTGAAAAACTGTTTTTT.

For this clone: The junction and the germline gene differ at one end; a read error may be behind it. The V gene is TRBV15, the J gene TRBJ1-2; the D gene is possibly TRBD1 (6 bases). CDR1 is LNHNV, CDR2 YYDKDF, per germline (reference sequence). The CDR3 spans 13 residues. CDR3 loop: CATSFDPGQGVGF. Here the CDR3 DNA reads TGTGCCACCAGCTTCGATCCGGGACAAGGGGTGGGCTTC. The full variable domain, its missing parts supplied by reference TRBV15 and TRBJ1-2, is DAMVIQNPRYQVTQFGKPVTLSCSQTLNHNVMYWYQQKSSQAPKLLFHYYDKDFNNEADTPDNFQSRRPNTSFCFLDIRSPGLGDTAMYLCATSFDPGQGVGFGSGTRLTVV.

This rearrangement joins TRBV10-3 to TRBJ1-5, with 7 bases fitting TRBD1. CDR3 size: 18 residues. The ends lost 0 bases at V and 6 bases at J; junction bases unmatched: 14. Germline values: CDR1 ENHRY, CDR2 SYGVKD. CDR3 loop: CAISESTLGGGPLQPQHF. In nucleotides, the CDR3 is TGTGCCATCAGTGAGTCGACTCTAGGAGGGGGCCCGCTTCAGCCCCAGCATTTT.

The gene calls are TRBV7-4 and TRBJ2-6; a weak D match, TRBD2 (6 bases). Germline CDR1 is SGHVT and CDR2 is SQSDAQ. Trimming stripped 5 bases from V and 0 bases from J, with 17 bases between. The CDR3 runs to 18 residues. The CDR3 here is CASSPPGDSHSGANVLTF. The CDR3 DNA reads TGTGCCAGCAGCCCACCCGGGGACTCTCACTCTGGGGCCAACGTCCTGACTTTC.

This clone came up a few times. Here the CDR3 reads CASSLKGQGVSSYEQYF. CDR3 DNA sequence: TGTGCCAGCAGCTTGAAAGGGCAGGGGGTCTCCTCCTACGAGCAGTACTTC. The rearrangement uses TRBV5-6 and TRBJ2-7; 7 bases map to TRBD1. From germline, CDR1 is SGHDT and CDR2 YYEEEE. This CDR3 region has 17 residues. V trimming: 1 base; J trimming: 0 bases; junction bases outside the gene matches: 10.

The V and J genes are TRBV6-5 and TRBJ2-3; tentatively, D is TRBD1 or TRBD2 (5 bases each). The CDR3 totals 15 residues. Trimming removed 2 bases at V and 0 bases at J, with 9 bases between. Germline V gene sequence: CDR1 MNHEY, CDR2 SVGAGI. The CDR3 spells CASSYRDRSTDTQYF. The CDR3 region has the DNA TGTGCCAGCAGTTACCGGGACCGGAGCACAGATACGCAGTATTTT.

The chain employs TRBV29-1 and TRBJ2-7, with D maybe TRBD1 (5 bases). The V end was cut by 4 bases, the J end by 3 bases, with 28 bases between. CDR3 size: 18 residues. CDR1 is SQVTM and CDR2 is ANQGSEA in the germline V gene. The CDR3, as DNA: TGCAGCGTTGGGGCGACCGAACCGACAGTAACGGGCCTCTACGAGCAGTACTTC. Its translation: CSVGATEPTVTGLYEQYF.

The chain has TRBV6-6 and TRBJ2-7, with 12 bases matching TRBD2. The V gene's germline CDR1 is MNHNY and CDR2 SVGAGI (reference sequence). V was pared by 6 bases and J by 7 bases, with 7 bases of the junction left unmatched. This CDR3 region has 14 residues. The CDR3 DNA follows: TGTGCCAGCAGCCTGAGGACTAGCGGGGATGAGCAGTACTTC. Translated: CASSLRTSGDEQYF.

The chain employs TRBV5-1 and TRBJ2-3, with D unclear. The V and J ends lost 0 bases and 2 bases respectively, with 7 bases between them. Germline lookup yields CDR1 SGHRS and CDR2 YFSETQ. CDR3 size: 14 residues. The CDR3 is CASSLADTTDTQYF. The CDR3 bases are TGCGCCAGCAGCTTGGCAGACACCACAGATACGCAGTATTTT.

The chain links TRBV25-1 to TRBJ1-4; 7 bases are shared with TRBD1. V was pared by 2 bases and J by 8 bases, with 14 bases of the junction left unmatched. The CDR3 covers 17 residues. The V gene's germline CDR1 is MGHDK and CDR2 SYGVNS. This CDR3 is CASSEVGKGAGREKLFF. As DNA, the CDR3 is TGTGCCAGCAGTGAAGTTGGTAAGGGGGCTGGGAGAGAAAAACTGTTTTTT.

This clone was seen a single time. The chain carries TRBV29-1 and TRBJ2-7; D may match TRBD1 or TRBD2 (5 bases each). Germline V CDR1 and CDR2: SQVTM, ANQGSEA. With 6 bases removed from V and 7 bases from J, the gap between germline ends came to 16 bases. The CDR3 is made up of 12 amino acids. The CDR3 loop reads CSVHRSTGEQYF. CDR3 bases: TGCAGCGTGCACAGGTCAACGGGGGAGCAGTACTTC.

V usage is TRBV5-8 and J usage is TRBJ1-1, with D possibly being TRBD1 (5 bases). V shed 0 bases and J shed 1 base, with 10 bases lying between them. CDR1 is SGHTS, CDR2 YDEGEE, per germline. This CDR3 region has 15 residues. CDR3 sequence (DNA): TGTGCCAGCAGCTTGGATGGCGGGGCGAACACTGAAGCTTTCTTT. Protein sequence: CASSLDGGANTEAFF.

The rearrangement joins TRBV5-5 to TRBJ1-1, with D possibly matching TRBD1 (5 bases). Germline CDR1 and CDR2: SGHKS and YYEKEE (reference sequence). This CDR3 has 14 residues. Trimming took 3 bases from V and 0 from J, leaving 9 bases between them. In DNA form, the CDR3 reads TGTGCCAGCAGCTCGACAGCGATGAACACTGAAGCTTTCTTT. Residues: CASSSTAMNTEAFF.

The V gene is TRBV6-5, the J gene TRBJ1-1; D is undetermined. The V end was cut by 6 bases, the J end by 1 base, with 12 bases between. The germline V gene has CDR1 MNHEY and CDR2 SVGAGI. The CDR3 length is 14 residues. As DNA, the CDR3 is TGTGCCAGCAGCCGGCGTGAGACGAACACTGAAGCTTTCTTT. Translation: CASSRRETNTEAFF.

The chain recombines TRBV7-8 with TRBJ2-7, with 9 bases aligning to TRBD1. J was trimmed by 3 bases and V by 5 bases; bases with no gene match: 8. CDR3 length: 15 residues. In germline, CDR1 is SGHVS, CDR2 FQNEAQ. Here the CDR3 reads CASSPRRDRDYEQYF. The CDR3 DNA reads as TGTGCCAGCAGCCCCAGACGGGACAGGGACTACGAGCAGTACTTC.

This clone showed up just once. The chain uses TRBV5-6 and TRBJ2-2, with 12 positions matching TRBD2. The CDR3 has 16 amino acids. Germline V gene sequence: CDR1 SGHDT, CDR2 YYEEEE. Losses at the gene ends were 2 bases for V and 4 bases for J; bases not matched to a gene: 3. The CDR3 sequence: CASSFTSGRSTGELFF. The CDR3 DNA follows: TGTGCCAGCAGCTTTACTAGCGGGAGGAGCACCGGGGAGCTGTTTTTT.

Only one count was recorded for this clone. The V and J genes are TRBV5-6 and TRBJ2-5; perhaps TRBD2 as D (6 bases). Germline CDR1 SGHDT, CDR2 YYEEEE. V was pared by 1 base and J by 3 bases, with 10 bases between. The CDR3 spans 14 residues. The CDR3 is CASSLWRGEETQYF. The CDR3 nucleotides read TGTGCCAGCAGCTTGTGGAGGGGCGAAGAGACCCAGTACTTC.

The chain joins TRBV5-1 to TRBJ1-4, with 7 bases fitting TRBD1. In germline, CDR1 is SGHRS, CDR2 YFSETQ. This CDR3 region has 14 residues. J gave up 4 bases and V 3 bases, and 3 bases lay outside the gene matches. The CDR3 DNA reads as TGCGCCAGCAGCTCCGGGGACAGTAATGAAAAACTGTTTTTT. This encodes CASSSGDSNEKLFF.